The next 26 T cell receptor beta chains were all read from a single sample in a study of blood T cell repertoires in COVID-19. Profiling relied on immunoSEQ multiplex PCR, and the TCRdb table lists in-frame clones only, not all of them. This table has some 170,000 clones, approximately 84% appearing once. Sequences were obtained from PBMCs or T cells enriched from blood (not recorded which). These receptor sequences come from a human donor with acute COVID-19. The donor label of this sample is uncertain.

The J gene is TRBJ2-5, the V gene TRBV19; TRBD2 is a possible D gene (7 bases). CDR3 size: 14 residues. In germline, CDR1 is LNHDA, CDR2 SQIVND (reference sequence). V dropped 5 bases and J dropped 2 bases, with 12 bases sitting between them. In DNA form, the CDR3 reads TGTGCCAGTAGTCAAGGGAGGGGGCAAGAGACCCAGTACTTC. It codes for CASSQGRGQETQYF.

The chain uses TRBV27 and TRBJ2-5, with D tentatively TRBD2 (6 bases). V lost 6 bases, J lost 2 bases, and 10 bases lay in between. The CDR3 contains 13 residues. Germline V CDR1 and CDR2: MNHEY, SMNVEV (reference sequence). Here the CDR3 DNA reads TGTGCCAGCAGGGGGACTGGACAAGAGACCCAGTACTTC. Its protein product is CASRGTGQETQYF.

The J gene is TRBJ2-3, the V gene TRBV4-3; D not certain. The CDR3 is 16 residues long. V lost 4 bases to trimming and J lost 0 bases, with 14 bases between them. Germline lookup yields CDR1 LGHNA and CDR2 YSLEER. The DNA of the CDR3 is TGCGCCAGCAGCCTAACCCAAACTTTTAGCACAGATACGCAGTATTTT. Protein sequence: CASSLTQTFSTDTQYF.

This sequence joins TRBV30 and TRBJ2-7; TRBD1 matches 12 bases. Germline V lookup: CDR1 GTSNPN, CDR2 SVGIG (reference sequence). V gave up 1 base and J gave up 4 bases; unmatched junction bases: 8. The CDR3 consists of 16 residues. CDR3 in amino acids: CAWSEPGTGGMYEQYF. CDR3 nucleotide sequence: TGTGCCTGGAGTGAACCCGGGACAGGGGGCATGTACGAGCAGTACTTC.

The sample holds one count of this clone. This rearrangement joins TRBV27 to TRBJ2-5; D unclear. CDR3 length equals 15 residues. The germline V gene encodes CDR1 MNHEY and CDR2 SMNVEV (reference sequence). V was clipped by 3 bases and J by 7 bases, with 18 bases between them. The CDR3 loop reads CASSFRRVDGVTQYF. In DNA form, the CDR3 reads TGTGCCAGCAGTTTTCGTCGGGTGGATGGCGTGACCCAGTACTTC.

Here the CDR3 DNA reads TGCGCCAGCAGCGTGTCTGGGGGCTTTACCCGCTACGAGCAGTACTTC. Its protein product is CASSVSGGFTRYEQYF. The rearrangement joins TRBV5-1 to TRBJ2-7; tentative D call: TRBD1 (6 bases). Looked up from germline, CDR1 is SGHRS and CDR2 is YFSETQ. This CDR3 has 16 amino acids. The ends were cut back, 4 bases at V and 3 bases at J, with 20 bases in the middle.

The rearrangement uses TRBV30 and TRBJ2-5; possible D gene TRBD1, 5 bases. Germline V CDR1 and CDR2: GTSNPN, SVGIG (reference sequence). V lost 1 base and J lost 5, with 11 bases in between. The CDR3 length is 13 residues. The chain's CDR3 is CAWSGQIRETQYF. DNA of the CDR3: TGTGCCTGGAGTGGACAGATCCGGGAGACCCAGTACTTC. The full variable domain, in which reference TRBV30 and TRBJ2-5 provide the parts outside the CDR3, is SQTIHQWPATLVQPVGSPLSLECTVEGTSNPNLYWYRQAAGRGLQLLFYSVGIGQISSEVPQNLSASRPQDRQFILSSKKLLLSDSGFYLCAWSGQIRETQYFGPGTRLLVL.

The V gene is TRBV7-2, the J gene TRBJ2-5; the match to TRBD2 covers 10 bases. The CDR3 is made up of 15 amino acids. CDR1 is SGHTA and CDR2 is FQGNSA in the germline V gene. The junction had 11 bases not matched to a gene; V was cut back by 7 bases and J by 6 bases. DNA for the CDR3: TGTGCCAGCACCCTTAGCGGGGGGCGCCAGCAGACCCAGTACTTC. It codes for CASTLSGGRQQTQYF.

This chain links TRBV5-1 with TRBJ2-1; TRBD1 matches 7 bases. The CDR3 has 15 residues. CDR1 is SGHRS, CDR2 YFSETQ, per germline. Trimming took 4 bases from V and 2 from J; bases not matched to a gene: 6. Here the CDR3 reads CASSTAGTAYNEQFF. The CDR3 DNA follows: TGCGCCAGCAGCACCGCCGGGACAGCCTACAATGAGCAGTTCTTC.

The CDR3: CASSYSIGGSEYGYTF. CDR3 in DNA: TGTGCCAGCAGTTACTCGATTGGGGGCTCGGAGTATGGCTACACCTTC. The chain recombines TRBV6-2 or TRBV6-3 with TRBJ1-2; maybe TRBD1 (6 bases). Trimming cost V 0 bases and J 5 bases, with 16 bases left between them. Germline V gives CDR1 MNHEY, CDR2 SVGEGT. The CDR3 extends over 16 amino acids.

This CDR3 reads CASSGRDSFNEKLFF. The CDR3 DNA reads as TGCGCCAGCAGCGGGCGGGACAGCTTTAATGAAAAACTGTTTTTT. The chain links TRBV5-1 to TRBJ1-4; 7 positions agree with TRBD1. The CDR3 has 15 residues. V gave up 4 bases and J gave up 4 bases; unmatched junction bases: 7. Germline CDR1 reads SGHRS; CDR2 reads YFSETQ. Full variable domain (outside the CDR3, taken from reference TRBV5-1 and TRBJ1-4): KAGVTQTPRYLIKTRGQQVTLSCSPISGHRSVSWYQQTPGQGLQFLFEYFSETQRNKGNFPGRFSGRQFSNSRSEMNVSTLELGDSALYLCASSGRDSFNEKLFFGSGTQLSVL.

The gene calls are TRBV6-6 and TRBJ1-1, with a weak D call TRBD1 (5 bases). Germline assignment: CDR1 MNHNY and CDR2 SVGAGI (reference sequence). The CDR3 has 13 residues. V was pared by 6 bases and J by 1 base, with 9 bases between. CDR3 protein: CASSLQGNTEAFF. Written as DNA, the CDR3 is TGTGCCAGCAGCCTCCAGGGGAACACTGAAGCTTTCTTT.

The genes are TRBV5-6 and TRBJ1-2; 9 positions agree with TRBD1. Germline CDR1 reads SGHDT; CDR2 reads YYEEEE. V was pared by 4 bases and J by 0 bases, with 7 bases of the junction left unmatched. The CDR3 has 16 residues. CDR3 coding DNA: TGTGCCAGCAGCCGGGGACAGGGTACGTCTAACTATGGCTACACCTTC. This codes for CASSRGQGTSNYGYTF.

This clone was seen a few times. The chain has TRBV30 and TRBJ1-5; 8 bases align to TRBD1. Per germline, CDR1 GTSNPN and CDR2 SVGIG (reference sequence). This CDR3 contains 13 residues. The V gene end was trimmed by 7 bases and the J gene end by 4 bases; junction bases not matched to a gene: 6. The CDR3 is CAFGTGLNQPQHF. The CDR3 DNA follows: TGTGCCTTCGGGACAGGACTGAATCAGCCCCAGCATTTT.

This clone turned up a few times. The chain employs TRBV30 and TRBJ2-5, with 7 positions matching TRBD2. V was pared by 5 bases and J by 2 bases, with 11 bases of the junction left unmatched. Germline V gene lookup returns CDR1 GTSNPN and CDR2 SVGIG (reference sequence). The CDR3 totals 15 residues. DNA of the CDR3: TGTGCCTGGGATTATTACAGCGGGGTTCAAGAGACCCAGTACTTC. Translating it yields CAWDYYSGVQETQYF.

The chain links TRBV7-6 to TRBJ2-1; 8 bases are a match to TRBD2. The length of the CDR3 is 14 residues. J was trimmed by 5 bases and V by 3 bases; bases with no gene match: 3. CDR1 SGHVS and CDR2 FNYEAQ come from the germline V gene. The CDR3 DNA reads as TGTGCCAGCAGCTTCGGGACTAGAGACAATGAGCAGTTCTTC. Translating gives CASSFGTRDNEQFF. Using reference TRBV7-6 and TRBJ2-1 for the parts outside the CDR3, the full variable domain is GAGVSQSPRYKVTKRGQDVALRCDPISGHVSLYWYRQALGQGPEFLTYFNYEAQQDKSGLPNDRFSAERPEGSISTLTIQRTEQRDSAMYRCASSFGTRDNEQFFGPGTRLTVL.

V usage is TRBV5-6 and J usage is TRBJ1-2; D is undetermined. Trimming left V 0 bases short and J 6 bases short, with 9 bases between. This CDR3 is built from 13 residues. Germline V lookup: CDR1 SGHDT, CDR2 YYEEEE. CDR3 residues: CASSLEEGDGYTF. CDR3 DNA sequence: TGTGCCAGCAGCTTGGAGGAGGGAGATGGCTACACCTTC. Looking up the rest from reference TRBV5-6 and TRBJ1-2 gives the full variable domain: DAGVTQSPTHLIKTRGQQVTLRCSPKSGHDTVSWYQQALGQGPQFIFQYYEEEERQRGNFPDRFSGHQFPNYSSELNVNALLLGDSALYLCASSLEEGDGYTFGSGTRLTVV.

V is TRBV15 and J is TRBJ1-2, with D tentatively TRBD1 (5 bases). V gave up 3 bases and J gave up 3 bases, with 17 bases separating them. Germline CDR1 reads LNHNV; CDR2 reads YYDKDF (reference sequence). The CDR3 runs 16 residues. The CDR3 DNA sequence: TGTGCCACCAGCAGTCGCGCCTGGGGGGGGGACTATGGCTACACCTTC. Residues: CATSSRAWGGDYGYTF.

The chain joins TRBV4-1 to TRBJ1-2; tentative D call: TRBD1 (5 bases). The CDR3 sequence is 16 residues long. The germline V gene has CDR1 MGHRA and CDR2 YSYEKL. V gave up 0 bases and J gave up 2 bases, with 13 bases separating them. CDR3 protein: CASSQDRAGGNYGYTF. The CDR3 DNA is TGCGCCAGCAGCCAAGACCGGGCCGGGGGGAACTATGGCTACACCTTC.

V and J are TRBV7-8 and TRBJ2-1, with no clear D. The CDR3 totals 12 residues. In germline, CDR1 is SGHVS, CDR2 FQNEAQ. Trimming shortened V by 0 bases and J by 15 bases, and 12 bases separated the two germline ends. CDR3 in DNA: TGTGCCAGCAGCTTAGCGTCCCGTTTGCGGTTCTTC. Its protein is CASSLASRLRFF.

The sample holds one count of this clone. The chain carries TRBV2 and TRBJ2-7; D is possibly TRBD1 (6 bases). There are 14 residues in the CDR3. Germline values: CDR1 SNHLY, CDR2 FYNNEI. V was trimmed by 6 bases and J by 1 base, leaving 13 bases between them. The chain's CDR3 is CASRAWDTSYEQYF. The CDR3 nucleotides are TGTGCCAGCAGAGCCTGGGACACTTCCTACGAGCAGTACTTC.

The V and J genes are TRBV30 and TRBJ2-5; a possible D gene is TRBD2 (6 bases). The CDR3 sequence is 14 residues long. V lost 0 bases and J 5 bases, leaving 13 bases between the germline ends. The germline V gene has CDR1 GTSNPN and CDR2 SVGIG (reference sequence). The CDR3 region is CAWSVGGNDETQYF. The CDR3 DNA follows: TGTGCCTGGAGTGTCGGAGGGAATGACGAGACCCAGTACTTC.

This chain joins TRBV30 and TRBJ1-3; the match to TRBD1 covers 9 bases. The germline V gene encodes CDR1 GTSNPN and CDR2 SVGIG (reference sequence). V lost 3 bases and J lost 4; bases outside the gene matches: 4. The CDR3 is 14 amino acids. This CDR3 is CAWRGQGEGNTIYF. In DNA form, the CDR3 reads TGTGCCTGGAGGGGACAGGGTGAAGGAAACACCATATATTTT.

CDR3 nucleotides: TGTGCCAGCAGCACTACCACCCACCCCACAGATACGCAGTATTTT. Protein: CASSTTTHPTDTQYF. The J gene is TRBJ2-3, the V gene TRBV7-7; D ambiguous. Germline V CDR1 and CDR2: SSHAT, FNYEAQ (reference sequence). This CDR3 comprises 15 residues. Between the trimmed V and J ends, which lost 5 bases and 2 bases, there was a span of 14 bases.

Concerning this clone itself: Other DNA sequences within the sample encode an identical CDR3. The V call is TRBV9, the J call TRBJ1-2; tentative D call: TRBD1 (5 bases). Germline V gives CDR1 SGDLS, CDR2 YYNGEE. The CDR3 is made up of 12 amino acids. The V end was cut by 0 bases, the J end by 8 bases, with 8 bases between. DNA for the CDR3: TGTGCCAGCAGCGTAGCTGGGGGGGGCTACACCTTC. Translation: CASSVAGGGYTF.

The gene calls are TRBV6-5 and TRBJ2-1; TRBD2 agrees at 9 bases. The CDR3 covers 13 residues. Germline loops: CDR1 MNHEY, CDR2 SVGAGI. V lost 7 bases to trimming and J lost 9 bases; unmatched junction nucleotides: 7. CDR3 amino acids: CASNAGGPGEQFF. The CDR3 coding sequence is TGTGCCAGCAACGCGGGGGGGCCGGGTGAGCAGTTCTTC.